A single count supports the clone carrying this T cell receptor beta chain. Its antigen is as yet unknown. This CDR3 has 17 amino acids. Germline CDR1 and CDR2: KGHSH and LQKENI. The V gene end was trimmed by 0 bases and the J gene end by 5 bases; junction bases not matched to a gene: 5. immunoSEQ v3.0 was run at survey level. The protocol was immunoSEQ multiplex PCR, while the TCRdb copy is restricted to in-frame clones and leaves out a portion. This table has about 18,000 clones, 78% appearing once. This record comes from a study of long-term antiretroviral therapy in people with HIV. For the study at large: There is a gap of about a decade between the earliest samples and the later 2015 immediate-ART recommendation. General study points: Specimen acquisition occurred between about 2004 and 2018, potentially under older ART regimens.

At minimum, one pre-ART and two post-ART PBMC samples were obtained from each donor. This specimen consisted of unsorted PBMCs, obtained 0.3 years after starting antiretroviral therapy. The TCR comes from a woman aged 45-60 years with HIV. The chain employs TRBV18 and TRBJ2-5, with 14 bases identical to TRBD2. The chain's CDR3 is CASSPPGLAGVGETQYF. The CDR3 DNA reads TGTGCCAGCTCACCACCGGGACTAGCGGGGGTCGGGGAGACCCAGTACTTC.